The clone carrying this TCR beta chain was recorded many times. Time point given: newly diagnosed GD, antithyroid drugs for less than 3 months. The TCR library was made from RNA that had been extracted from PBMCs in TRIzol. This sample is drawn from a study of regulatory T cells in long-lasting Graves disease. Assembly of TCR beta libraries relied on iRepertoire HTBI primers together with Arm-PCR of CDR3 regions. TCRdb reanalysed the multiplex PCR reads using MiXCR and keeps one entry per CDR3 protein. The table has approximately 540,000 distinct CDR3 sequences, 9.5% to 15% seen once; the top ten hold approximately 9.6%. V gave up 5 bases and J gave up 3 bases; unmatched junction bases: 9. This CDR3 is 15 amino acids long. The data were also submitted as part of a second study, on T cells in Graves' hyperthyroidism and ophthalmopathy. This second study notes: Exclusions: uncontrolled infection, other autoimmune disease, pregnancy, lactation. Primed by the HTBI set, a first-round RT-PCR was run on the TCR CDR3. A model of 13 V-J features distinguished ophthalmopathy from stable hyperthyroidism.

The gene calls are TRBV12-3 or TRBV12-4 and TRBJ2-5; 7 bases fit TRBD2. The sequence was collected from a woman aged 30 to 39 with Graves disease. Material: peripheral blood mononuclear cells (PBMCs), obtained at new diagnosis, from a patient treated with antithyroid drugs. In DNA form, the CDR3 reads TGTGCCAGCAGTGACCCGGGACTACCTGAAGAGACCCAGTACTTC. This sequence encodes CASSDPGLPEETQYF.